This TCR beta chain comes out of a study of T cell responses to AZD1222 COVID-19 vaccine. The table came from immunoSEQ multiplex PCR; TCRdb's copy has only in-frame clones and leaves some out. The data hold approximately 140,000 clones, with roughly 90% observed a single time. V shed 5 bases and J shed 4 bases, with 13 bases lying between them. The CDR3 is 14 amino acids. The germline gives CDR1 SEHNR, CDR2 FQNEAQ (reference sequence). J is TRBJ2-3 and V is TRBV7-9; a possible D gene is TRBD2 (6 bases). The source of this sequence is an adult who received the AZD1222 COVID-19 vaccine. The specimen comprised peripheral blood, sampled 28 days after the second AZD1222 dose. CDR3 nucleotide sequence: TGTGCCAGCAGCCCCCGGGGGAGTTCAGATACGCAGTATTTT. This gives the protein CASSPRGSSDTQYF.